This TCR beta chain was recorded in a study of shared clonotypes between healthy human individuals. Study-wide points: Researchers sampled blood only, noting tissue repertoires likely differ. Generation probabilities of non-shared clonotypes were lower (relative to those shared by all four donors).

The J segment lost 9 bases and the V segment lost 0 bases, leaving 1 base of the junction unmatched. Germline values: CDR1 MNHEY, CDR2 SVGAGI. The CDR3 is 15 amino acids. In regard to this clone: Antigen: not known.

The authors loaded 150 to 250 ng DNA, 25,000 to 30,000 T cell genomes, into sorted-subset replicate PCRs. Produced via immunoSEQ multiplex PCR; TCRdb's table is partial and in-frame only. Seen here are around 1.4 million clones, 98% to 99% observed once, and the top ten hold roughly 0.35%. Sequencing was done on a sample of naive CD4+ T cells sorted from blood. As to subset: CD45RA+ positively selected. The sequence came from a young man in good health. This rearrangement joins TRBV6-5 to TRBJ2-1; TRBD2 matches 14 bases. The CDR3 loop is CASSYSTSGRAEQFF. DNA for the CDR3: TGTGCCAGCAGTTACTCGACTAGCGGGAGGGCTGAGCAGTTCTTC.